Following are 10 T cell receptor beta chains from one sample sequenced in a study of T cell responses to AZD1222 COVID-19 vaccine. Sequencing was performed with immunoSEQ multiplex PCR; in TCRdb, only in-frame clones are kept and a portion is missing. The sample has over 150,000 clones, around 85% seen once. The specimen comprised peripheral blood, sampled on day 0 of MenACWY control vaccination. These receptors all come from an adult in good health.

This clone was counted between two and nine times. The chain has TRBV6-4 and TRBJ1-1; TRBD1 matches at 8 bases. V was clipped by 6 bases and J by 4 bases; unmatched bases: 10. Looked up from germline, CDR1 is MRHNA and CDR2 is SNTAGT. The CDR3 totals 15 residues. The CDR3 spells CASRAGGPMGTEAFF. The CDR3 bases are TGTGCCAGCAGGGCAGGGGGCCCCATGGGCACTGAAGCTTTCTTT.

This chain connects TRBV6-5 to TRBJ2-1; 7 nucleotides match TRBD1. The ends lost 8 bases at V and 6 bases at J; junction bases unmatched: 7. The length of the CDR3 is 13 residues. Germline values: CDR1 MNHEY, CDR2 SVGAGI. The DNA for the CDR3 is TGTGCCAGCGACAGGGCGGCGTTCAATGAGCAGTTCTTC. As protein: CASDRAAFNEQFF.

The chain recombines TRBV6-5 with TRBJ1-2, with TRBD1 matching 8 bases. The germline gives CDR1 MNHEY, CDR2 SVGAGI. This CDR3 contains 15 residues. Germline trimming cut 1 base from V and 2 bases from J; bases unmatched to any gene: 3. In nucleotides, the CDR3 is TGTGCCAGCAGTTACTTGGGACAGGTCAACTATGGCTACACCTTC. This codes for CASSYLGQVNYGYTF.

This clone was seen a single time. The chain employs TRBV15 and TRBJ2-7; 8 bases agree with TRBD2. Germline V lookup: CDR1 LNHNV, CDR2 YYDKDF (reference sequence). V trimming: 5 bases; J trimming: 3 bases; junction bases outside the gene matches: 6. CDR3 length: 14 amino acids. The CDR3 sequence is CATSLAGLNYEQYF. The CDR3 DNA follows: TGTGCCACCAGCTTAGCGGGGCTCAACTACGAGCAGTACTTC.

The chain employs TRBV11-3 and TRBJ2-1; 12 nucleotides match TRBD2. The germline V gene encodes CDR1 SGHNT and CDR2 YENEEA. With 0 bases clipped from V and 5 bases from J, the junction kept 2 bases outside the gene matches. The CDR3 has 16 residues. The CDR3 reads CASSLDLAGGHNEQFF. The DNA for the CDR3 is TGTGCCAGCAGCTTAGATCTAGCGGGAGGGCACAATGAGCAGTTCTTC.

This chain joins TRBV19 and TRBJ1-5; 8 bases are shared with TRBD1. Germline trimming cut 5 bases from V and 5 bases from J; bases unmatched to any gene: 5. This CDR3 has 14 amino acids. Germline CDR1 LNHDA, CDR2 SQIVND (reference sequence). The CDR3 sequence: CASSDRGGDQPQHF. The CDR3 DNA follows: TGTGCCAGTAGTGACAGGGGCGGGGATCAGCCCCAGCATTTT. Based on the CDR3 plus reference TRBV19 and TRBJ1-5, the full variable domain is DGGITQSPKYLFRKEGQNVTLSCEQNLNHDAMYWYRQDPGQGLRLIYYSQIVNDFQKGDIAEGYSVSREKKESFPLTVTSAQKNPTAFYLCASSDRGGDQPQHFGDGTRLSIL.

The sample holds one count of this clone. The V and J genes are TRBV10-2 and TRBJ1-5; 11 nucleotides agree with TRBD1. The J segment lost 7 bases and the V segment lost 3 bases, leaving 8 bases of the junction unmatched. Germline V CDR1 and CDR2: WSHSY, SAAADI. This CDR3 region has 16 residues. CDR3: CASSDGTGGKGQPQHF. The CDR3 DNA follows: TGCGCCAGCAGTGATGGGACAGGGGGGAAAGGACAGCCCCAGCATTTT.

The chain recombines TRBV2 with TRBJ1-1, with 10 positions matching TRBD1. Germline V gene data show CDR1 as SNHLY and CDR2 as FYNNEI. The CDR3 is 15 amino acids. With V trimmed by 4 bases and J by 0 bases, 2 bases remained unmatched. The CDR3 DNA reads as TGTGCCAGCAGTGGACAGGGGGCTATGAACACTGAAGCTTTCTTT. Translation gives CASSGQGAMNTEAFF.

The chain uses TRBV10-3 and TRBJ1-1, with a tentative D call TRBD1 (6 bases). This CDR3 region has 14 residues. Deletions cut 5 bases from V and 0 bases from J, with 10 bases between. Per germline, CDR1 ENHRY and CDR2 SYGVKD. The CDR3 DNA reads TGTGCCATCAGTTACGACAGGATGAACACTGAAGCTTTCTTT. As protein: CAISYDRMNTEAFF.

This chain connects TRBV29-1 to TRBJ2-4; 10 nucleotides match TRBD2. Germline lookup yields CDR1 SQVTM and CDR2 ANQGSEA. V trimming: 4 bases; J trimming: 6 bases; junction bases outside the gene matches: 6. There are 14 residues in the CDR3. The CDR3: CSVGTSGAGNIQYF. The CDR3 DNA sequence: TGCAGCGTTGGTACTAGCGGGGCGGGAAACATTCAGTACTTC.